The next 14 T cell receptor beta chains were all read from a single sample in a study of technical replicates of blood from a handful of donors. Clones were read by immunoSEQ multiplex PCR, and TCRdb kept only the in-frame ones, dropping some. The sample consists of 75,000 to 100,000 clones, 95% of them appearing once. Input material: T cells isolated from PBMCs. These receptors were obtained from a human donor in good health.

The chain couples TRBV6-1 to TRBJ1-5; D is unresolved. CDR3 length: 15 amino acids. CDR1 is MNHNS and CDR2 is SASEGT in the germline V gene. Trimming stripped 8 bases from V and 4 bases from J, with 18 bases between. The CDR3 loop reads CASSREGRGNQPQHF. CDR3 bases: TGTGCCAGCTCCCGTGAGGGTCGAGGGAATCAGCCCCAGCATTTT.

The chain joins TRBV27 to TRBJ2-1; D is possibly TRBD2 (6 bases). V lost 4 bases, J lost 7 bases, and 11 bases lay in between. The CDR3 length is 13 residues. Germline CDR1 MNHEY, CDR2 SMNVEV (reference sequence). CDR3 bases: TGTGCCAGCAGTTCAAACCTAGCGAATGAGCAGTTCTTC. Protein sequence: CASSSNLANEQFF.

This clone showed up just once. The rearrangement joins TRBV19 to TRBJ1-1; D perhaps matches TRBD1 (5 bases). This CDR3 region has 15 residues. V was pared by 3 bases and J by 0 bases, with 11 bases between. CDR1 LNHDA and CDR2 SQIVND come from the germline V gene (reference sequence). CDR3 DNA: TGTGCCAGTAGTATTTGGGGCAGTATGAACACTGAAGCTTTCTTT. Translation gives CASSIWGSMNTEAFF.

The chain combines TRBV10-3 with TRBJ2-1; the D gene is possibly TRBD1 (5 bases). The CDR3 loop spans 15 amino acids. V was pared by 0 bases and J by 7 bases, with 13 bases between. Germline assignment: CDR1 ENHRY and CDR2 SYGVKD. CDR3 loop: CAISESGHLENEQFF. The CDR3 DNA sequence: TGTGCCATCAGTGAGTCGGGGCATCTAGAAAATGAGCAGTTCTTC.

This sequence joins TRBV4-1 and TRBJ2-7, with 13 bases lining up with TRBD2. V shed 4 bases, J shed 5 bases, and the junction held 5 bases outside the gene matches. This CDR3 is built from 15 residues. Germline V CDR1 and CDR2: MGHRA, YSYEKL. CDR3 coding DNA: TGCGCCAGCAGCCTTGGACTAGCGGGAGCAGACGAGCAGTACTTC. Translation gives CASSLGLAGADEQYF.

In its sample, this clone was seen once. The rearrangement links TRBV19 to TRBJ2-6, with 7 bases aligning to TRBD2. Per the germline V gene, CDR1 is LNHDA and CDR2 is SQIVND (reference sequence). The CDR3 runs 18 residues. J was trimmed by 0 bases and V by 0 bases; bases with no gene match: 5. CDR3 bases: TGTGCCAGTAGTATAGATCGAGCGGGAAGCTCTGGGGCCAACGTCCTGACTTTC. Translating it yields CASSIDRAGSSGANVLTF. Together with reference TRBV19 and TRBJ2-6, the CDR3 gives the full variable domain: DGGITQSPKYLFRKEGQNVTLSCEQNLNHDAMYWYRQDPGQGLRLIYYSQIVNDFQKGDIAEGYSVSREKKESFPLTVTSAQKNPTAFYLCASSIDRAGSSGANVLTFGAGSRLTVL.

This clone showed up just once. The chain has TRBV7-9 and TRBJ2-7; weak D call: TRBD1 (6 bases). The CDR3 contains 17 residues. Per germline, CDR1 SEHNR and CDR2 FQNEAQ (reference sequence). The ends were cut back, 4 bases at V and 2 bases at J, with 21 bases in the middle. CDR3 sequence reads: CASSSPYRDPTTYEQYF. CDR3 bases: TGTGCCAGCAGCTCGCCTTACAGGGATCCCACCACCTACGAGCAGTACTTC.

The CDR3 DNA reads TGTGCCAGCAGTTCCGGGACAGGCTACGAGCAGTACTTC. It yields the protein CASSSGTGYEQYF. The genes are TRBV28 and TRBJ2-7, with 8 bases aligning to TRBD1. The CDR3 totals 13 residues. J lost 3 bases, V lost 4 bases, and 2 bases had no gene match. Germline V CDR1 and CDR2: MDHEN, SYDVKM.

This clone was recorded only once. The genes are TRBV10-2 and TRBJ2-4; 10 bases line up with TRBD2. This CDR3 comprises 17 residues. Germline V gene data show CDR1 as WSHSY and CDR2 as SAAADI. V lost 2 bases to trimming and J lost 4 bases; unmatched junction nucleotides: 8. The CDR3: CASSEPSGGPGKNIQYF. The CDR3 DNA sequence: TGCGCCAGCAGTGAGCCTAGCGGGGGCCCAGGTAAAAACATTCAGTACTTC.

J is TRBJ1-4 and V is TRBV28, with a possible D match to TRBD1 (6 bases). The CDR3 has 15 amino acids. Germline CDR1 MDHEN, CDR2 SYDVKM. The CDR3 DNA is TGTGCAAGCCTCGGGGGGCGAATAACTAATGAAAAACTGTTTTTT. It codes for CASLGGRITNEKLFF.

Only a few counts were recorded for this clone. The chain links TRBV6-5 to TRBJ2-7; TRBD2 matches 12 bases. Germline assignment: CDR1 MNHEY and CDR2 SVGAGI. The CDR3 length is 13 residues. With 8 bases clipped from V and 7 bases from J, the junction kept 6 bases outside the gene matches. The DNA for the CDR3 is TGTGCCAGCGCTAGCGGGGGGGGGTGGGAGCAGTACTTC. Residues: CASASGGGWEQYF.

The genes are TRBV9 and TRBJ1-5; the D gene is possibly TRBD1 (6 bases). The CDR3 length is 13 residues. CDR1 and CDR2 from the germline V gene are SGDLS and YYNGEE. Between the trimmed V and J ends, which lost 8 bases and 2 bases, there was a span of 11 bases. The chain's CDR3 is CASSPGGNQPQHF. CDR3 DNA: TGTGCCAGTTCCCCAGGGGGCAATCAGCCCCAGCATTTT.

This chain joins TRBV7-8 and TRBJ2-1, with 10 nucleotides matching TRBD2. Germline CDR1 reads SGHVS; CDR2 reads FQNEAQ. The V segment lost 0 bases and the J segment 5 bases; nucleotides outside the gene matches: 7. This CDR3 is 17 amino acids long. CDR3 in amino acids: CASSLALAGELDNEQFF. DNA of the CDR3: TGTGCCAGCAGCTTAGCCCTAGCGGGGGAATTAGACAATGAGCAGTTCTTC.

The chain employs TRBV7-6 and TRBJ2-2; no clear D. The CDR3 has 15 amino acids. The germline V gene encodes CDR1 SGHVS and CDR2 FNYEAQ. Trimming pared 1 base from V and 1 base from J, leaving 7 bases between. CDR3: CASSLEAENTGELFF. CDR3 DNA: TGTGCCAGCAGCTTAGAGGCGGAGAACACCGGGGAGCTGTTTTTT.